This is a list of T cell receptor beta chains from one sample in a study of early T cells in non-severe SARS-CoV-2 infection. A single record per CDR3 protein comes from TCRdb applying MiXCR to the 5' RACE reads. Altogether tens of thousands of distinct CDR3 sequences are present, over 12% being singletons, with the ten largest covering roughly 3.1%. The sample taken for sequencing was whole blood. These receptor sequences come from an adult who was a healthcare worker with PCR-confirmed SARS-CoV-2 infection or an uninfected control (not recorded which). CDR3s leave out the opening cysteine and the closing phenylalanine or tryptophan.

V,J,CDR3
TRBV29-1,TRBJ1-3,SVAAGLYGNTIY
TRBV19,TRBJ2-5,ASSSNRGKYRETQY
TRBV9,TRBJ1-2,ASSVGTGYGYT
TRBV20-1,TRBJ1-2,SARRTAYGYT
TRBV6-2/TRBV6-3,TRBJ1-5,ASSYYRGRWGNQPQH
TRBV7-8,TRBJ2-3,ASLKGGQDTQY
TRBV6-1,TRBJ1-3,ASSARTGKGNTIY
TRBV20-1,TRBJ2-5,SARGDSIQETQY
TRBV7-4,TRBJ2-7,ASSGIRDSLSYEQY
TRBV11-2,TRBJ1-3,ASSADRAGNTIY
TRBV7-6,TRBJ1-3,ASSASNGNTIY
TRBV20-1,TRBJ2-2,SARPNSNTGELF
TRBV4-1,TRBJ1-2,ASSQELYGYT
TRBV10-3,TRBJ2-3,AISPTGQTSTDTQY
TRBV20-1,TRBJ1-2,SARDRRGYT
TRBV24-1,TRBJ2-5,ATSDFLAQETQY
TRBV2,TRBJ1-4,ASRGQGVEKLF
TRBV30,TRBJ1-2,AWRGTDYGYT
TRBV7-6,TRBJ1-2,ASTLVGTGDGYT
TRBV5-1,TRBJ2-3,ASKIPRADSTDTQY
TRBV29-1,TRBJ1-4,SALREKLF
TRBV12-3/TRBV12-4,TRBJ2-5,ASSPSTSGRARETQY
TRBV5-6,TRBJ1-6,ASSWGTANSPLH
TRBV2,TRBJ2-1,ASNRRGSYNEQF
TRBV5-8,TRBJ1-2,ASSLIRDGYT
TRBV6-6,TRBJ1-1,ASSYSRGESEAF
TRBV10-1,TRBJ1-1,ASSESTGNTEAF
TRBV19,TRBJ2-3,ASSVGQGEGDTQY
TRBV20-1,TRBJ2-3,SARLAGSTDTQY
TRBV2,TRBJ2-7,ASKDPVVREQY
TRBV29-1,TRBJ2-4,SVASPTGAKNIQY
TRBV11-2,TRBJ2-7,ASSRPERVSEQY
TRBV5-6,TRBJ2-5,ASSLPRGGETQY
TRBV20-1,TRBJ2-1,SARVPSGRMNEQF
TRBV7-8,TRBJ2-7,ASSLRGERPVQY
TRBV20-1,TRBJ2-5,SARVAKETQY
TRBV7-9,TRBJ2-1,ASSSRDRAYNEQF
TRBV7-8,TRBJ2-3,ASSLARDTDTQY
TRBV7-2,TRBJ2-2,ASSLVGGTGELF
TRBV6-5,TRBJ2-5,ASSPRGEGLQETQY
TRBV20-1,TRBJ2-1,SARSSGASEQF
TRBV20-1,TRBJ2-7,SAPQGSNEQY
TRBV20-1,TRBJ1-2,SAPFNRGDGYT
TRBV7-9,TRBJ2-1,ASSPRSPGEQF
TRBV20-1,TRBJ1-6,SARDPGKSSYNSPLH
TRBV10-1,TRBJ2-3,ASRAGTGGIDTQY
TRBV7-6,TRBJ2-5,ASSSHSMGRHQETQY
TRBV6-5,TRBJ1-6,ASSYGASSYNSPLH
TRBV5-1,TRBJ1-1,ASSLGRGQNTEAF
TRBV11-2,TRBJ2-7,ASSFVSYEQY
TRBV27,TRBJ2-2,ASSLSNTGELF
TRBV29-1,TRBJ1-2,SVEVQGYT
TRBV2,TRBJ1-5,ASRAGYSNQPQH